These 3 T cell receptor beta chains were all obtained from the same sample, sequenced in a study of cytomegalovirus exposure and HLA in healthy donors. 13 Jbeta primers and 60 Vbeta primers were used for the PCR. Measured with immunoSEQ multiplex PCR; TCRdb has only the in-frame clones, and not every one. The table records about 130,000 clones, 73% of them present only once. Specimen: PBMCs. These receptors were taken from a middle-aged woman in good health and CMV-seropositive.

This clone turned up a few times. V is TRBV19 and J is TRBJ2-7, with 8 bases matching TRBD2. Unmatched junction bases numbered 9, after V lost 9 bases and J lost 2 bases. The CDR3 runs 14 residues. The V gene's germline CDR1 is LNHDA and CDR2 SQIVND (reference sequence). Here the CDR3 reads CASAYPGLAYEQYF. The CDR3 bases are TGTGCCAGCGCTTACCCGGGACTAGCCTACGAGCAGTACTTC.

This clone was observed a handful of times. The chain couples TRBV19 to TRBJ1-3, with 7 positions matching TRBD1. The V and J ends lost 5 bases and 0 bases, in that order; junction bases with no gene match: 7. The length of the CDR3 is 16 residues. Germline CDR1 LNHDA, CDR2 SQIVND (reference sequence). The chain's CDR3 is CASSLGTVRSGNTIYF. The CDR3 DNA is TGTGCCAGTAGTCTCGGGACAGTGCGCTCTGGAAACACCATATATTTT.

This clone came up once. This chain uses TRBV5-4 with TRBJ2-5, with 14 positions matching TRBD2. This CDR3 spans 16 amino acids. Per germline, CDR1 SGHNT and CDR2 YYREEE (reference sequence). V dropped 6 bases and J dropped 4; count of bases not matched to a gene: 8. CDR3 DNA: TGTGCCAGCAAACCTACCGGGACTAGCGGGAGAGAGACCCAGTACTTC. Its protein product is CASKPTGTSGRETQYF.